The T cell receptor beta chain described here comes from a study of cytotoxic CD8 clonotypes in ibrutinib-treated CLL. Study-level background: Investigators reported about 24 partial and 2 complete responses; after median around 63 months, 14 patients remained remitted and about twelve progressed. Response samples were drawn at a median of about twelve months of treatment, range 6 to 36. Study conclusions and caveats: Sustained-remission patients were sampled at one set of times and progressing patients at different ones. Baseline levels of clonality went above those of age-matched healthy donors and moved with circulating CD8+ T-cell counts.

A word on this clone: Its antigen is unidentified. Germline is not matched at one junction end, which may reflect a read error.

The germline gives CDR1 SSHAT, CDR2 FNYEAQ (reference sequence). The CDR3 is made up of 13 amino acids. Profiled with immunoSEQ multiplex PCR; TCRdb holds only in-frame clones, not every one. The sample holds some 14,000 clones; roughly 70% are singletons and the top ten take 5.4%. The source is a human donor with chronic lymphocytic leukemia. This chain links TRBV7-7 with TRBJ2-5, with TRBD1 matching over 7 bases. Here the sequenced sample was PBMCs, taken before ibrutinib treatment. CDR3 sequence: CASSAGTEETQYF. Written as DNA, the CDR3 is TGTGCTAGCAGCGCCGGGACAGAAGAGACCCAGTACTTC.